Listed here is a single T cell receptor (beta chain). The data were obtained in a study of blood T cell repertoires in COVID-19. Sequencing was performed with immunoSEQ multiplex PCR; in TCRdb, only in-frame clones are kept and a portion is missing. The sample has about 180,000 clones, roughly 82% seen once. The CDR3 extends over 20 amino acids. The germline CDR1 and CDR2 sequences are LNHNV and YYDKDF (reference sequence). With V trimmed by 3 bases and J by 0 bases, 13 bases remained unmatched. The sample was PBMCs or T cells enriched from blood (not recorded which). This TCR came from a middle-aged man who had recovered from COVID-19. The V call is TRBV15, the J call TRBJ1-6; 8 nucleotides align to TRBD1. CDR3 loop: CATSSLTDRGGDSYNSPLHF. As DNA, the CDR3 is TGTGCCACCAGCAGTCTAACCGACAGGGGTGGAGACTCCTATAATTCACCCCTCCACTTT. The full variable domain, rest sourced from reference TRBV15 and TRBJ1-6, is DAMVIQNPRYQVTQFGKPVTLSCSQTLNHNVMYWYQQKSSQAPKLLFHYYDKDFNNEADTPDNFQSRRPNTSFCFLDIRSPGLGDTAMYLCATSSLTDRGGDSYNSPLHFGNGTRLTVT.